This T cell receptor beta chain was sequenced for a study of technical replicates of blood from several donors. Trimming took off 1 base at V and 4 bases at J, with 10 bases between the two ends. Per the germline V gene, CDR1 is PRHDT and CDR2 is FYEKMQ (reference sequence). The length of the CDR3 is 15 residues. Here immunoSEQ multiplex PCR was the method, and the copy in TCRdb shows in-frame clones only, minus some. The top ten clones hold roughly 7.5% of a sample with roughly 6,500 clones, 90% to 96% of them seen once. This clone showed up just once. This sequence originates from a human donor in good health. The chain has TRBV13 and TRBJ2-2; D not resolved. Sequenced material: PBMCs. The CDR3 coding sequence is TGTGCCAGCAGCTTAGCCAGGCCCCCCACCGGGGAGCTGTTTTTT. It translates to CASSLARPPTGELFF.